These 27 T cell receptor beta chains came from one sample sequenced in a study of T cell responses to AZD1222 COVID-19 vaccine. The method was immunoSEQ multiplex PCR; TCRdb's version includes in-frame clones alone and lacks a portion of them. In the table there are 120,000 or so clones, more than 85% of which are singletons. Material: peripheral blood, obtained on day 0 of AZD1222 vaccination. These receptors were taken from an adult in good health.

J is TRBJ2-7 and V is TRBV30, with a possible D match to TRBD2 (6 bases). V gave up 3 bases and J gave up 5 bases, with 17 bases separating them. The CDR3 has 14 residues. The germline CDR1 and CDR2 sequences are GTSNPN and SVGIG (reference sequence). The CDR3: CAWRKAEWGDEQYF. CDR3 nucleotide sequence: TGTGCCTGGAGGAAAGCGGAATGGGGGGACGAGCAGTACTTC.

This rearrangement joins TRBV24-1 to TRBJ2-1; TRBD2 might be the D (5 bases). The CDR3 is 13 residues long. Germline CDR1 reads KGHDR; CDR2 reads SFDVKD. The V and J ends lost 9 bases and 3 bases respectively, with 11 bases between them. DNA of the CDR3: TGTGCCACCGAGGGCATAGGCTACAATGAGCAGTTCTTC. This codes for CATEGIGYNEQFF.

This chain joins TRBV9 and TRBJ2-7; D is ambiguous. This CDR3 is 12 amino acids long. Germline V gene data show CDR1 as SGDLS and CDR2 as YYNGEE. V shed 1 base and J shed 6 bases, with 8 bases lying between them. CDR3 amino acids: CASSVPQGEQYF. CDR3 nucleotides: TGTGCCAGCAGCGTACCTCAAGGCGAGCAGTACTTC.

V usage is TRBV28 and J usage is TRBJ2-7, with D perhaps matching TRBD2 (6 bases). The CDR3 length is 17 residues. V was trimmed by 3 bases and J by 4 bases, leaving 22 bases between them. The germline V gene encodes CDR1 MDHEN and CDR2 SYDVKM. The CDR3 protein is CASSFGESGRIRYEQYF. The CDR3 DNA reads as TGTGCCAGCAGTTTTGGGGAGTCGGGGAGGATTAGGTACGAGCAGTACTTC.

V usage is TRBV2 and J usage is TRBJ2-1; 11 nucleotides line up with TRBD2. V lost 6 bases to trimming and J lost 9 bases; unmatched junction nucleotides: 10. There are 15 residues in the CDR3. Germline V lookup: CDR1 SNHLY, CDR2 FYNNEI. CDR3 amino acids: CASRAGLAARGEQFF. In DNA, the CDR3 is TGTGCCAGCAGAGCGGGACTAGCGGCACGGGGTGAGCAGTTCTTC.

The rearrangement links TRBV2 to TRBJ1-6, with D perhaps matching TRBD1 (5 bases). V was shortened by 3 bases and J by 6 bases, with 6 bases between the two germline ends. Germline lookup yields CDR1 SNHLY and CDR2 FYNNEI. The CDR3 spans 13 residues. CDR3 coding DNA: TGTGCCAGCAGTGACCAGGGTAATTCACCCCTCCACTTT. This encodes CASSDQGNSPLHF.

The chain is built from TRBV11-3 and TRBJ2-7; a weak D match, TRBD2 (5 bases). The CDR3 has 16 residues. Germline CDR1 is SGHNT and CDR2 is YENEEA. V was clipped by 5 bases and J by 3 bases, with 20 bases between them. In DNA form, the CDR3 reads TGTGCCAGCAGCGCAACCGGGATCCTCACCCTCTACGAGCAGTACTTC. Its protein product is CASSATGILTLYEQYF. The complete variable domain, with remaining parts taken from reference TRBV11-3 and TRBJ2-7, reads EAGVVQSPRYKIIEKKQPVAFWCNPISGHNTLYWYLQNLGQGPELLIRYENEEAVDDSQLPKDRFSAERLKGVDSTLKIQPAELGDSAVYLCASSATGILTLYEQYFGPGTRLTVT.

This chain links TRBV11-3 with TRBJ2-7, with 11 bases matching TRBD1. After removal of 5 bases from V and 6 bases from J, the junction contained 9 bases not matched to a gene. The CDR3 runs to 15 residues. The germline CDR1 and CDR2 sequences are SGHNT and YENEEA. CDR3 sequence: CASSTTPGQGGEQYF. The CDR3 DNA reads TGTGCCAGCAGCACTACCCCGGGACAGGGGGGCGAGCAGTACTTC. Full variable domain (remainder filled in from reference TRBV11-3 and TRBJ2-7): EAGVVQSPRYKIIEKKQPVAFWCNPISGHNTLYWYLQNLGQGPELLIRYENEEAVDDSQLPKDRFSAERLKGVDSTLKIQPAELGDSAVYLCASSTTPGQGGEQYFGPGTRLTVT.

The chain couples TRBV4-1 to TRBJ1-1; D call uncertain. Trimming pared 1 base from V and 1 base from J, leaving 10 bases between. CDR1 MGHRA and CDR2 YSYEKL come from the germline V gene. The CDR3 has 15 amino acids. CDR3 coding DNA: TGCGCCAGCAGCCAAGCCCGAGAGCAGAACACTGAAGCTTTCTTT. Translating gives CASSQAREQNTEAFF.

This clone was observed a single time. The chain is built from TRBV6-6 and TRBJ2-6; 7 nucleotides line up with TRBD1. Germline values: CDR1 MNHNY, CDR2 SVGAGI (reference sequence). V lost 6 bases and J lost 0; bases outside the gene matches: 14. This CDR3 is 19 amino acids long. CDR3 in amino acids: CASSRFPGQLNSGANVLTF. The CDR3 DNA sequence: TGTGCCAGCAGCCGATTTCCGGGACAGTTAAACTCTGGGGCCAACGTCCTGACTTTC.

This clone turned up a few times. The rearrangement uses TRBV3-1 (or the pseudogene TRBV3-2) and TRBJ1-2, with D uncertain. The V gene's germline CDR1 is LGHDT and CDR2 YNNKEL (reference sequence). Between the trimmed V and J ends, which lost 2 bases and 8 bases, there was a span of 9 bases. The CDR3 totals 12 residues. CDR3 DNA sequence: TGTGCCAGCAGCCAAACCAGGTGGGGCTACACCTTC. It translates to CASSQTRWGYTF.

The chain couples TRBV24-1 to TRBJ1-5, with D possibly being TRBD1 (5 bases). V dropped 3 bases and J dropped 4 bases, with 15 bases sitting between them. This CDR3 is 16 amino acids long. Germline V gives CDR1 KGHDR, CDR2 SFDVKD. CDR3 bases: TGTGCCACCAGTGATGGGGGTTTGGGACCGAATCAGCCCCAGCATTTT. Translated, it gives CATSDGGLGPNQPQHF.

This chain uses TRBV4-2 with TRBJ1-2; TRBD1 aligns across 9 bases. Germline V gene data show CDR1 as LGHNA and CDR2 as YNFKEQ. V shed 4 bases, J shed 2 bases, and the junction held 8 bases outside the gene matches. This CDR3 contains 16 residues. The chain's CDR3 is CASSPGTGFMNYGYTF. The CDR3 region has the DNA TGTGCCAGCAGCCCGGGGACAGGGTTCATGAACTATGGCTACACCTTC.

This clone was observed a handful of times. The same CDR3 can be traced to other DNA sequences in this sample. The chain has TRBV10-3 and TRBJ2-3; D uncertain. The length of the CDR3 is 12 residues. V was cut by 4 bases and J by 4 bases, with 6 bases left in between. Germline CDR1 reads ENHRY; CDR2 reads SYGVKD. The CDR3 sequence: CAISGLADTQYF. In DNA, the CDR3 is TGTGCCATCAGTGGGCTTGCAGATACGCAGTATTTT.

V is TRBV6-5 and J is TRBJ1-3; tentative D call: TRBD1 (5 bases). Germline V lookup: CDR1 MNHEY, CDR2 SVGAGI. The CDR3 totals 14 residues. Between the trimmed V and J ends, which lost 9 bases and 0 bases, there was a span of 12 bases. CDR3 protein: CASIGHISGNTIYF. In nucleotides, the CDR3 is TGTGCCAGTATCGGACACATCTCTGGAAACACCATATATTTT.

The chain joins TRBV27 to TRBJ1-2; D is perhaps TRBD1 (6 bases). Per germline, CDR1 MNHEY and CDR2 SMNVEV (reference sequence). V was clipped by 1 base and J by 4 bases, with 13 bases between them. CDR3 size: 15 residues. CDR3 coding DNA: TGTGCCAGCAGTTTATTGGCAGGGGAGGGCTATGGCTACACCTTC. Translation: CASSLLAGEGYGYTF.

About this clone itself: The sample holds other DNA sequences that translate to the same CDR3. This chain joins TRBV24-1 and TRBJ2-5; TRBD2 might be the D (6 bases). CDR1 and CDR2 (germline): KGHDR, SFDVKD. This CDR3 spans 12 amino acids. Deletions cut 5 bases from V and 3 bases from J, with 6 bases between. This chain's CDR3 is CATSAGEETQYF. The CDR3 DNA follows: TGTGCCACCAGTGCGGGAGAAGAGACCCAGTACTTC.

The rearrangement joins TRBV7-2 to TRBJ1-1; 7 positions match TRBD1. V lost 5 bases, J lost 1 base, and 1 base stayed unmatched. This CDR3 region has 13 residues. Germline CDR1 SGHTA, CDR2 FQGNSA. The CDR3 DNA reads as TGTGCCAGCAGCCGGACAGGGAACACTGAAGCTTTCTTT. Protein product: CASSRTGNTEAFF.

The chain recombines TRBV5-1 with TRBJ1-1; 10 nucleotides line up with TRBD1. Losses at the gene ends were 2 bases for V and 3 bases for J; bases not matched to a gene: 4. CDR1 is SGHRS, CDR2 YFSETQ, per germline. The CDR3 runs 15 residues. DNA for the CDR3: TGCGCCAGCAGCTTATCGACAGGGGGCCACACTGAAGCTTTCTTT. This sequence encodes CASSLSTGGHTEAFF.

The chain joins TRBV5-5 to TRBJ2-5, with 8 bases identical to TRBD2. J gave up 5 bases and V 3 bases, and 3 bases lay outside the gene matches. CDR1 SGHKS and CDR2 YYEKEE come from the germline V gene (reference sequence). The CDR3 contains 13 residues. This CDR3 reads CASSSGGVETQYF. The CDR3, as DNA: TGTGCCAGCAGCTCGGGAGGGGTTGAGACCCAGTACTTC.

This clone occurred once. V is TRBV5-1 and J is TRBJ1-5, with TRBD1 matching 9 bases. The junction had 4 bases not matched to a gene; V was cut back by 3 bases and J by 3 bases. The germline gives CDR1 SGHRS, CDR2 YFSETQ. CDR3 length: 15 amino acids. CDR3 loop: CASSSGQGNNQPQHF. CDR3 coding DNA: TGCGCCAGCAGCTCAGGACAGGGGAACAATCAGCCCCAGCATTTT. Full variable domain (rest looked up from reference TRBV5-1 and TRBJ1-5): KAGVTQTPRYLIKTRGQQVTLSCSPISGHRSVSWYQQTPGQGLQFLFEYFSETQRNKGNFPGRFSGRQFSNSRSEMNVSTLELGDSALYLCASSSGQGNNQPQHFGDGTRLSIL.

The V and J genes are TRBV5-6 and TRBJ1-6; 8 bases match TRBD1. Losses at the gene ends were 4 bases for V and 8 bases for J; bases not matched to a gene: 8. CDR3 length equals 15 residues. Germline assignment: CDR1 SGHDT and CDR2 YYEEEE. The CDR3 spells CASSGRGRAHSPLHF. The CDR3 bases are TGTGCCAGCAGCGGCAGGGGGCGCGCGCATTCACCCCTCCACTTT.

J is TRBJ2-7 and V is TRBV5-6; 13 bases line up with TRBD2. The CDR3 runs 15 residues. The germline CDR1 and CDR2 sequences are SGHDT and YYEEEE. Losses at the gene ends were 3 bases for V and 7 bases for J; bases not matched to a gene: 7. CDR3 in DNA: TGTGCCAGCAGCTCACTAGCGGGAGGGCCTAGGGAGCAGTACTTC. Residues: CASSSLAGGPREQYF.

The rearrangement links TRBV5-1 to TRBJ2-7, with 9 bases identical to TRBD2. This CDR3 is 15 amino acids long. V lost 0 bases and J lost 4; bases outside the gene matches: 5. The V gene's germline CDR1 is SGHRS and CDR2 YFSETQ. DNA of the CDR3: TGCGCCAGCAGCTTGGAAGCTAGCGGGGAGTACGAGCAGTACTTC. It specifies CASSLEASGEYEQYF. Complete variable domain (other parts from reference TRBV5-1 and TRBJ2-7): KAGVTQTPRYLIKTRGQQVTLSCSPISGHRSVSWYQQTPGQGLQFLFEYFSETQRNKGNFPGRFSGRQFSNSRSEMNVSTLELGDSALYLCASSLEASGEYEQYFGPGTRLTVT.

This chain links TRBV9 with TRBJ2-1, with 8 positions matching TRBD2. V lost 0 bases and J lost 2; bases outside the gene matches: 4. There are 16 residues in the CDR3. Germline V gives CDR1 SGDLS, CDR2 YYNGEE. The CDR3 nucleotides read TGTGCCAGCAGCGTAGCGGCGGGGGGAGCCTACAATGAGCAGTTCTTC. It specifies CASSVAAGGAYNEQFF.

The chain combines TRBV7-9 with TRBJ2-7; D is ambiguous. Germline V gene data show CDR1 as SEHNR and CDR2 as FQNEAQ (reference sequence). The CDR3 consists of 13 residues. The V end was cut by 1 base, the J end by 6 bases, with 10 bases between. CDR3 region: CASSLVEGTEQYF. The DNA for the CDR3 is TGTGCCAGCAGCTTAGTTGAAGGAACCGAGCAGTACTTC.

The chain links TRBV7-9 to TRBJ1-6; 12 bases map to TRBD1. The CDR3 is 15 residues long. V gave up 5 bases and J gave up 10 bases; unmatched junction bases: 6. CDR1 SEHNR and CDR2 FQNEAQ come from the germline V gene (reference sequence). CDR3 protein: CASSPTGTGGSPLHF. In DNA form, the CDR3 reads TGTGCCAGCAGCCCCACCGGGACAGGGGGCTCACCCCTCCACTTT.